This T cell receptor (beta chain) was observed in a study of T cell repertoires in cytomegalovirus infection. Findings and limits, study-wide: Carriers of CMV and the relevant HLA type were discriminated by public TCR beta frequency.

The CDR3 loop spans 12 amino acids. Germline loops: CDR1 MNHNY, CDR2 SVGAGI (reference sequence). J gave up 6 bases and V 6 bases, and 4 bases lay outside the gene matches. About this clonotype: Antigen: not known.

MiXCR, run by TCRdb on the reads, gives a single entry per CDR3 protein. The data show 200,000 or so distinct CDR3 sequences, roughly 19% seen once. This clonotype originated in a human donor in good health (CMV status not recorded). Some clones in this sample may be carry-over from other donors' samples. The chain recombines TRBV6-6 with TRBJ2-7, with TRBD2 matching over 8 bases. The sample taken for sequencing was PBMCs. CDR3 DNA: TGTGCCAGCAGCACACTAGCGGCCGAGCAGTACTTC. Translation gives CASSTLAAEQYF.